Sequencing of this T cell receptor beta chain was carried out in a study of human T cells and chemical hapten exposure. Study-wide findings and caveats: Among TCRs, those above 1 in 1000 frequency were unaffected by DPC sensitization.

For the library, individual cDNA molecules each received unique molecular identifiers. Original analysis: The number of TCRs in each sample had a median of approximately 93,000 and spanned roughly 23,224 to 750,000. TCRdb redid the calling of the 5' RACE reads with MiXCR, one entry per CDR3 protein. For this entry, the V and J calls and clone size follow TCRdb and not the study's own pipeline. The sample has tens of thousands of distinct CDR3 sequences; roughly 8% are singletons. Germline V lookup: CDR1 LGHDT, CDR2 YNNKEL (reference sequence). This CDR3 has 13 residues. Trimming pared 1 base from V and 10 bases from J, leaving 11 bases between. Unfractionated whole blood yielded the extracted total RNA. This clonotype was found many times. The antigen is not known.

V gene TRBV3-1 combines with J gene TRBJ2-1; possible D gene TRBD1, 6 bases. The sequence was obtained from a male donor in good health. CDR3 bases: TGTGCCAGCAGCCAAGTGACCGGGACAGAGCAGTTCTTC. It specifies CASSQVTGTEQFF.